Below, 22 T cell receptor beta chains from the same sample are listed, as sequenced in a study of OX40 agonist ivuxolimab in advanced cancers. Libraries were prepared by immunoSEQ multiplex PCR; TCRdb keeps only in-frame clonotypes and omits some of them. This sample has roughly 70,000 clones, with about nine tenths found just once. Sequences were derived from CD4+ or CD8+ T cells sorted from blood, sampled in a trial of the OX40 agonist ivuxolimab. These receptors were taken from an adult with an advanced solid tumor such as melanoma, head and neck, liver or kidney cancer.

This rearrangement joins TRBV2 to TRBJ2-3, with 10 nucleotides matching TRBD2. CDR3 length equals 18 residues. V shed 3 bases, J shed 3 bases, and the junction held 12 bases outside the gene matches. CDR1 SNHLY and CDR2 FYNNEI come from the germline V gene. DNA of the CDR3: TGTGCCAGCAGTGAGCTCCTAGCGGGGGTTTCTTCGACAGATACGCAGTATTTT. Amino acids: CASSELLAGVSSTDTQYF.

This chain connects TRBV5-1 to TRBJ1-1; a weak D match, TRBD1 (6 bases). Germline CDR1 reads SGHRS; CDR2 reads YFSETQ. The CDR3 totals 13 residues. Between the trimmed V and J ends, which lost 7 bases and 5 bases, there was a span of 15 bases. The CDR3 DNA sequence: TGCGCCAGCGGGGGCCAAGCGGGGACTGAAGCTTTCTTT. Translated: CASGGQAGTEAFF.

This clone was detected only once. This chain uses TRBV5-6 with TRBJ2-1; D may be TRBD1 (6 bases). V was cut by 1 base and J by 3 bases, with 17 bases left in between. Per germline, CDR1 SGHDT and CDR2 YYEEEE. The CDR3 has 17 residues. The CDR3 sequence: CASSLLVRQGNYNEQFF. CDR3 nucleotides: TGTGCCAGCAGCTTGCTGGTGCGGCAGGGGAACTACAATGAGCAGTTCTTC.

The CDR3, as DNA: TGTGCCAGCAAAGGAAGGAGTATTGAAGCTTTCTTT. Translating it yields CASKGRSIEAFF. V gene TRBV7-2 combines with J gene TRBJ1-1; D gene unclear. The length of the CDR3 is 12 residues. Trimming left V 7 bases short and J 7 bases short, with 13 bases between. Germline-derived CDR1 and CDR2 are SGHTA and FQGNSA. Full variable domain (rest looked up from reference TRBV7-2 and TRBJ1-1): GAGVSQSPSNKVTEKGKDVELRCDPISGHTALYWYRQSLGQGLEFLIYFQGNSAPDKSGLPSDRFSAERTGGSVSTLTIQRTQQEDSAVYLCASKGRSIEAFFGQGTRLTVV.

The chain is built from TRBV2 and TRBJ1-2; the match to TRBD1 covers 8 bases. The junction had 8 bases not matched to a gene; V was cut back by 5 bases and J by 6 bases. The CDR3 contains 14 residues. Germline V lookup: CDR1 SNHLY, CDR2 FYNNEI. CDR3 sequence reads: CASSTQGAHDGYTF. The CDR3 DNA follows: TGTGCCAGCAGTACTCAGGGGGCGCATGATGGCTACACCTTC.

The V call is TRBV6-5, the J call TRBJ1-1; no clear D gene. Trimming removed 4 bases at V and 11 bases at J, with 20 bases between. There are 14 residues in the CDR3. Germline CDR1 is MNHEY and CDR2 is SVGAGI. The CDR3 is CASSLTLGPTIAFF. The CDR3, as DNA: TGTGCCAGCAGTTTGACACTCGGGCCGACTATTGCTTTCTTT.

This chain uses TRBV27 with TRBJ1-2; D not resolved. Trimming cost V 2 bases and J 4 bases, with 11 bases left between them. Germline-derived CDR1 and CDR2 are MNHEY and SMNVEV (reference sequence). CDR3 size: 14 residues. CDR3 residues: CASSLSWSTYGYTF. The CDR3 DNA reads TGTGCCAGCAGTTTAAGTTGGTCGACCTATGGCTACACCTTC.

The chain links TRBV20-1 to TRBJ1-6; the D gene is possibly TRBD1 (5 bases). Germline-derived CDR1 and CDR2 are DFQATT and SNEGSKA (reference sequence). The ends were cut back, 6 bases at V and 10 bases at J, with 10 bases in the middle. This CDR3 spans 11 amino acids. CDR3 amino acids: CSAGGKSPLHF. The CDR3 DNA sequence: TGCAGTGCGGGGGGGAAGTCACCCCTCCACTTT.

The CDR3 region is CASGRQTQAFF. CDR3 DNA: TGTGCCAGCGGTAGACAGACTCAAGCTTTCTTT. The rearrangement joins TRBV6-5 to TRBJ1-1, with a possible D match to TRBD1 (5 bases). The V end was cut by 8 bases, the J end by 9 bases, with 13 bases between. There are 11 residues in the CDR3. CDR1 is MNHEY, CDR2 SVGAGI, per germline.

The V and J genes are TRBV7-2 and TRBJ2-2; 7 nucleotides line up with TRBD2. The CDR3 is 16 amino acids. From germline, CDR1 is SGHTA and CDR2 FQGNSA. V lost 5 bases to trimming and J lost 5 bases; unmatched junction nucleotides: 11. The chain's CDR3 is CASSRQGGRGTGELFF. CDR3 in DNA: TGTGCCAGCAGCCGCCAGGGAGGGAGGGGAACCGGGGAGCTGTTTTTT.

The chain recombines TRBV7-3 with TRBJ1-2; maybe TRBD1 (5 bases). Per the germline V gene, CDR1 is SGHTA and CDR2 is FQGTGA. With 5 bases removed from V and 3 bases from J, the gap between germline ends came to 10 bases. CDR3 size: 13 residues. This CDR3 is CASSTDRDYGYTF. Written as DNA, the CDR3 is TGTGCCAGCAGCACCGACAGAGACTATGGCTACACCTTC.

The chain uses TRBV2 and TRBJ2-7; D may correspond to TRBD1 or TRBD2 (5 bases each). CDR1 is SNHLY and CDR2 is FYNNEI in the germline V gene. This CDR3 spans 14 amino acids. V lost 5 bases, J lost 1 base, and 12 bases lay in between. The CDR3 nucleotides read TGTGCCAGCAGTTTTGGGACCCGGTCCTACGAGCAGTACTTC. Encoded protein: CASSFGTRSYEQYF.

V gene TRBV27 combines with J gene TRBJ1-1, with a weak D call TRBD1 (6 bases). This CDR3 comprises 15 residues. V was trimmed by 0 bases and J by 5 bases, leaving 13 bases between them. Germline V gene lookup returns CDR1 MNHEY and CDR2 SMNVEV (reference sequence). Written as DNA, the CDR3 is TGTGCCAGCAGTTTATCGAGCAGGGGTGATACTGAAGCTTTCTTT. Residues: CASSLSSRGDTEAFF.

This rearrangement joins TRBV7-3 to TRBJ2-3; TRBD2 matches 7 bases. Per the germline V gene, CDR1 is SGHTA and CDR2 is FQGTGA. Trimming at V came to 5 bases and at J to 6 bases, leaving 5 bases not matched to a gene. The CDR3 has 13 residues. Written as DNA, the CDR3 is TGTGCCAGCAGCCTAAGGGGAGGGGATACGCAGTATTTT. This translates into CASSLRGGDTQYF.

The chain couples TRBV10-3 to TRBJ1-5, with a tentative D call TRBD1 (6 bases). V gave up 0 bases and J gave up 6 bases, with 9 bases separating them. This CDR3 spans 14 amino acids. The germline V gene encodes CDR1 ENHRY and CDR2 SYGVKD. The CDR3 DNA reads as TGTGCCATCAGTGAGTCAAGGGGGGCTCAGCCCCAGCATTTT. Translating gives CAISESRGAQPQHF.

The CDR3 here is CASRFTKGVQPQHF. CDR3 DNA sequence: TGTGCCAGCAGATTCACTAAGGGCGTGCAGCCCCAGCATTTT. The rearrangement links TRBV28 to TRBJ1-5; D is ambiguous. The CDR3 totals 14 residues. V was pared by 6 bases and J by 7 bases, with 16 bases between. Germline V lookup: CDR1 MDHEN, CDR2 SYDVKM.

The rearrangement joins TRBV12-5 to TRBJ1-6; TRBD1 aligns across 10 bases. V trimming: 7 bases; J trimming: 7 bases; junction bases outside the gene matches: 7. The CDR3 extends over 15 amino acids. CDR1 and CDR2 (germline): LGHNT, FRNRAP. CDR3 coding DNA: TGTGCTAGTGCTGCCGGGACAGGGGTAAATTCACCCCTCCACTTT. Encoded protein: CASAAGTGVNSPLHF. Filled out from reference TRBV12-5 and TRBJ1-6, the complete variable domain reads DARVTQTPRHKVTEMGQEVTMRCQPILGHNTVFWYRQTMMQGLELLAYFRNRAPLDDSGMPKDRFSAEMPDATLATLKIQPSEPRDSAVYFCASAAGTGVNSPLHFGNGTRLTVT.

The chain combines TRBV7-2 with TRBJ1-2; no reliable D call. Per the germline V gene, CDR1 is SGHTA and CDR2 is FQGNSA. V was cut by 4 bases and J by 4 bases, with 16 bases left in between. The CDR3 totals 15 residues. CDR3 nucleotide sequence: TGTGCCAGCAGCTCTGCACCGGGTCCCCCCTATGGCTACACCTTC. Translated: CASSSAPGPPYGYTF.

V gene TRBV7-9 combines with J gene TRBJ1-2, with D uncertain. The CDR3 has 14 amino acids. V shed 0 bases and J shed 8 bases, with 13 bases lying between them. Germline values: CDR1 SEHNR, CDR2 FQNEAQ (reference sequence). The CDR3 region has the DNA TGTGCCAGCAGCTTAGCGGGCCTCATTCTCGGCTACACCTTC. This gives the protein CASSLAGLILGYTF. Full variable domain (rest looked up from reference TRBV7-9 and TRBJ1-2): DTGVSQNPRHKITKRGQNVTFRCDPISEHNRLYWYRQTLGQGPEFLTYFQNEAQLEKSRLLSDRFSAERPKGSFSTLEIQRTEQGDSAMYLCASSLAGLILGYTFGSGTRLTVV.

The rearrangement joins TRBV5-5 to TRBJ2-3; D unclear. Germline lookup yields CDR1 SGHKS and CDR2 YYEKEE (reference sequence). Trimming pared 5 bases from V and 6 bases from J, leaving 10 bases between. The CDR3 is 12 amino acids. The DNA of the CDR3 is TGTGCCAGCAGTCCTCCTGGGGATACGCAGTATTTT. Translating gives CASSPPGDTQYF.

The chain joins TRBV4-3 to TRBJ1-2, with D hard to call. Germline CDR1 and CDR2: LGHNA and YSLEER. Trimming stripped 0 bases from V and 4 bases from J, with 6 bases between. The CDR3 consists of 13 residues. CDR3: CASSQERVYGYTF. CDR3 sequence (DNA): TGCGCCAGCAGCCAAGAAAGAGTCTATGGCTACACCTTC.

The chain uses TRBV21-1 and TRBJ1-1. TRBV21-1 is designated a pseudogene. The CDR3 loop spans 12 amino acids. CDR3 amino acids: CASSKAQSEAFF. As DNA, the CDR3 is TGTGCCAGCAGCAAAGCGCAAAGTGAAGCTTTCTTT.